This T cell receptor beta chain appears in the sequencing data of a study of T cells after yellow fever vaccination. At the level of the study: For low cell numbers, libraries were made with SMART-Seq v4 Ultra Low Input.

Notes on the study in general: Abundant bulk-population clonotypes could contaminate the FACS-sorted repertoires. Weaker, the secondary response peaked sooner, at day 5 versus 15.

TCRdb passed the 5' RACE reads through MiXCR, listing each CDR3 protein once. The sample consists of about 330,000 distinct CDR3 sequences, roughly 4% of them appearing once. The CDR3 length is 12 residues. CDR1 is LNHNV, CDR2 YYDKDF, per germline (reference sequence). The germline V and J ends were trimmed by 1 base and 9 bases, with 7 bases remaining between them. There are many counts of this clonotype. Its target is unknown. The receptor comes from a man aged 18 to 29 who received the YFV17D yellow fever vaccine. Sequencing used PBMCs, obtained 5 days after the yellow fever booster vaccination. V gene TRBV15 combines with J gene TRBJ1-5; D possibly corresponds to TRBD1 (5 bases). The CDR3 bases are TGTGCCACCAGCAGAGGGGGACGGCCCCAGCATTTT. Amino acids: CATSRGGRPQHF.